This paragraph reports one TCR beta chain. This clone was detected only once. Its antigen is unknown. No much larger clonotype is one base removed from it; base qualities were not supplied. The sample is drawn from a study of control samples from healthy donors and cancer patients (dated by TCRdb to the early 2020s). Library preparation used the immunoSEQ multiplex PCR assay. TCRdb obtained this table from immuneACCESS and retained in-frame rearrangements with V and J assigned. These tables miss some clones; where compared with another copy, unresolved V genes account for less than half of the shortfall, and the remainder is unexplained. The sample table holds about 130,000 clones, of which about nine tenths were seen once. The ten largest make up roughly 2.5% of the sample. Measured from the cysteine to the phenylalanine, the CDR3 is 13 residues long. Solely the CDR3 DNA is kept, with 39 bases framed from the first base. V loses 2 bases, J loses 7 bases, and the germline ends lie 11 bases apart. The germline V gene encodes CDR1 LNHDA and CDR2 SQIVND (reference sequence).

The receptor was isolated from a man aged 40-55 years in good health. This sequence uses TRBV19 and TRBJ1-1; no D gene call is confident. The sequencing input was blood. The CDR3 protein is CASSIIVRDEAFF. Here is the DNA: TGTGCCAGTAGTATAATCGTCCGCGATGAAGCTTTCTTT.